The rows below give T cell receptor beta chains drawn from one sample of a study of blood T cell repertoires in COVID-19. The protocol was immunoSEQ multiplex PCR, while the TCRdb copy is restricted to in-frame clones and leaves out a portion. The profile shows 81,000 or so clones, roughly 85% of them singletons. Input material: peripheral blood. Receptors originate from a man in his forties or fifties with COVID-19, enrolled during active disease. Each CDR3 is given with its conserved first and last residue. Fields, in order: D gene, J gene, V gene, clone size, CDR3 DNA, CDR3 protein. D genes are given only for firm matches. The listing skips clone size in some rows; elsewhere it reads once, few, many or a size class.

D gene: TRBD1; J gene: TRBJ1-1; V gene: TRBV6-4; clone size: -; CDR3 DNA: TGTGCCAGCAGTAGGACAGGGTACACTGAAGCTTTCTTT; CDR3 protein: CASSRTGYTEAFF
D gene: TRBD1; J gene: TRBJ1-2; V gene: TRBV18; clone size: -; CDR3 DNA: TGTGCCAGCTCACCATCGAGACAGGGGGCTGGCTATGGCTACACCTTC; CDR3 protein: CASSPSRQGAGYGYTF
D gene: -; J gene: TRBJ2-1; V gene: TRBV14; clone size: -; CDR3 DNA: TGTGCCAGCAGCCAAGGGCCTCGCCCGAATGAGCAGTTCTTC; CDR3 protein: CASSQGPRPNEQFF
D gene: TRBD1; J gene: TRBJ2-3; V gene: TRBV28; clone size: -; CDR3 DNA: TGTGCCAGCAGTCCCCACGGGACAGGGTCCTTTACAGATACGCAGTATTTT; CDR3 protein: CASSPHGTGSFTDTQYF
D gene: TRBD1; J gene: TRBJ2-2; V gene: TRBV11-2; clone size: -; CDR3 DNA: TGTGCCAGCAGCACGGGACAGGGGGCCCCCGGGGAGCTGTTTTTT; CDR3 protein: CASSTGQGAPGELFF
D gene: -; J gene: TRBJ2-4; V gene: TRBV27; clone size: -; CDR3 DNA: TGTGCCAGCAGTTCCTTAGCCAAAAACATTCAGTACTTC; CDR3 protein: CASSSLAKNIQYF
D gene: -; J gene: TRBJ2-5; V gene: TRBV7-9; clone size: -; CDR3 DNA: TGTGCCAGCTTTAAGGGGCCCCAAGAGACCCAGTACTTC; CDR3 protein: CASFKGPQETQYF
D gene: -; J gene: TRBJ2-7; V gene: TRBV3-1/TRBV3-2; clone size: -; CDR3 DNA: TGTGCCAGCAGCCATAAAAGTTTAGGGCAGGGGCCCTCCTACGAGCAGTACTTC; CDR3 protein: CASSHKSLGQGPSYEQYF
D gene: -; J gene: TRBJ1-5; V gene: TRBV18; clone size: -; CDR3 DNA: TGTGCCAGCACGACAGCAAGTCAAAATCAGCCCCAGCATTTT; CDR3 protein: CASTTASQNQPQHF
D gene: TRBD1; J gene: TRBJ2-2; V gene: TRBV27; clone size: -; CDR3 DNA: TGTGCCAGCAGAACCGGGACAGCAAACACCGGGGAGCTGTTTTTT; CDR3 protein: CASRTGTANTGELFF
D gene: TRBD2; J gene: TRBJ2-3; V gene: TRBV28; clone size: -; CDR3 DNA: TGTGCCAGCAGTTTATCTCTTCTGACTAGCCTCAACACAGATACGCAGTATTTT; CDR3 protein: CASSLSLLTSLNTDTQYF
D gene: TRBD1; J gene: TRBJ2-1; V gene: TRBV18; clone size: -; CDR3 DNA: TGTGCCAGCTCACAGGAAATGGGACAGGGGATCGGCAATGAGCAGTTCTTC; CDR3 protein: CASSQEMGQGIGNEQFF
D gene: -; J gene: TRBJ2-3; V gene: TRBV7-3; clone size: few; CDR3 DNA: TGTGCCAGCAGCTTACAGGGAGATACGCAGTATTTT; CDR3 protein: CASSLQGDTQYF
D gene: TRBD2; J gene: TRBJ2-5; V gene: TRBV2; clone size: -; CDR3 DNA: TGTGCCAGCAGCGAACTCGGGACTAGCTTAGTCACCCAGTACTTC; CDR3 protein: CASSELGTSLVTQYF
D gene: -; J gene: TRBJ1-3; V gene: TRBV30; clone size: -; CDR3 DNA: TGTGCCTGGAGTGTAGGAGGGTCTGGAAACACCATATATTTT; CDR3 protein: CAWSVGGSGNTIYF
D gene: TRBD1; J gene: TRBJ2-7; V gene: TRBV11-2; clone size: -; CDR3 DNA: TGTGCCAGCAGCTTAGACGGGACAGGGGGAGAGGAGCAGTACTTC; CDR3 protein: CASSLDGTGGEEQYF